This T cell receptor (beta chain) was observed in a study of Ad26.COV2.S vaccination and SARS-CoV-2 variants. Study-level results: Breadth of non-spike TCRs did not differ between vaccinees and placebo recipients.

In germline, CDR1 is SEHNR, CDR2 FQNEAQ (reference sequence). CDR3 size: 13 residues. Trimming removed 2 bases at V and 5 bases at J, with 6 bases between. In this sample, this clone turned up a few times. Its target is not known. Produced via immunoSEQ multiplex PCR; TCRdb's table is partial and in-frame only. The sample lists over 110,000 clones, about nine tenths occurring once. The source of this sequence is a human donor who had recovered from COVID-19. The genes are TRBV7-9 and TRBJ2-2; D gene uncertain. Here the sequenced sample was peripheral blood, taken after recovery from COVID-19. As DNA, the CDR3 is TGTGCCAGCAGCTTAACGGTTACCGGGGAGCTGTTTTTT. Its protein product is CASSLTVTGELFF.